The entry below gives a single TCR beta chain sequence along with its context. The data derive from a study of cytomegalovirus exposure and HLA in healthy donors. The CDR3 runs 15 residues. Germline assignment: CDR1 MDHEN and CDR2 SYDVKM. J gave up 0 bases and V 6 bases, and 6 bases lay outside the gene matches. At collection, donors were nominally healthy, but unrecorded immune exposures were probable. Amplification used 60 Vbeta primers and 13 Jbeta primers. Assay: immunoSEQ multiplex PCR; the TCRdb copy retains only in-frame clones and omits some. This sample has about 120,000 clones, with over 60% found just once.

The material sequenced was PBMCs. This chain joins TRBV28 and TRBJ2-3, with 7 bases lining up with TRBD1. The sequence came from a woman in her forties in good health and CMV-seropositive. DNA for the CDR3: TGTGCCAGCAGCCTGACAGGGCCTAGCACAGATACGCAGTATTTT. It specifies CASSLTGPSTDTQYF.